One sample yielded the 10 T cell receptor beta chains listed below, sequenced in a study of T cells in Graves' hyperthyroidism and ophthalmopathy. TCR beta CDR3 sequences were amplified from RNA transcripts. Using the HTBI primer set, a first-round RT-PCR was run on the TCR CDR3. TCRdb re-analysed the multiplex PCR reads in MiXCR, keeping a single row per CDR3 protein. There are hundreds of thousands of distinct CDR3 sequences in the sample; approximately 20% occur only once, and over 45% lies in the top ten. Material for sequencing was blood. Receptors originate from a man aged 40-55 years with Graves' ophthalmopathy.

The V gene is TRBV20-1, the J gene TRBJ1-1; no definite D call. This CDR3 is built from 13 residues. Germline-derived CDR1 and CDR2 are DFQATT and SNEGSKA (reference sequence). Deletions cut 4 bases from V and 1 base from J, with 10 bases between. CDR3 sequence: CSATDGRNTEAFF. The CDR3 region has the DNA TGCAGTGCTACGGACGGAAGGAACACTGAAGCTTTCTTT.

This clonotype was recorded a few times. This chain uses TRBV10-3 with TRBJ2-1; D gene uncertain. This CDR3 contains 13 residues. Germline V gene data show CDR1 as ENHRY and CDR2 as SYGVKD. V lost 2 bases, J lost 4 bases, and 6 bases lay in between. CDR3 amino acids: CAISEGQYNEQFF. Written as DNA, the CDR3 is TGTGCCATCAGTGAGGGGCAGTACAATGAGCAGTTCTTC.

This clonotype was detected ten times or more. The chain uses TRBV12-3 or TRBV12-4 and TRBJ2-2; D may be TRBD1 (6 bases). CDR3 length equals 14 residues. V gave up 6 bases and J gave up 1 base, with 9 bases separating them. DNA of the CDR3: TGTGCCAGCAGCCCACAGGGGAACACCGGGGAGCTGTTTTTT. Translating gives CASSPQGNTGELFF.

The CDR3 loop is CSSTKNTGTSNSYEQYF. CDR3 nucleotides: TGCAGTTCTACTAAAAATACCGGGACTAGCAACTCCTACGAGCAGTACTTC. The V and J genes are TRBV20-1 and TRBJ2-7, with 9 bases aligning to TRBD2. The CDR3 loop spans 17 amino acids. The germline V gene has CDR1 DFQATT and CDR2 SNEGSKA (reference sequence). The junction had 17 bases not matched to a gene; V was cut back by 8 bases and J by 0 bases.

V gene TRBV6-1 combines with J gene TRBJ2-3; no clear D. The CDR3 extends over 12 amino acids. The V and J ends lost 3 bases and 2 bases respectively, with 3 bases between them. Per the germline V gene, CDR1 is MNHNS and CDR2 is SASEGT. The CDR3 region is CASSDHTDTQYF. The CDR3 DNA sequence: TGTGCCAGCAGTGACCACACAGATACGCAGTATTTT.

This clonotype occurred many times. V usage is TRBV11-1 and J usage is TRBJ1-6; the D is unclear. The CDR3 spans 18 residues. Germline V gene data show CDR1 as SGHAT and CDR2 as FQDESV (reference sequence). Trimming left V 5 bases short and J 6 bases short, with 23 bases between. The CDR3 nucleotides are TGTGCCAGCAGCCTGGACGATCCGCAGACCTCTTTTAATTCACCCCTCCACTTT. Translation gives CASSLDDPQTSFNSPLHF.

This clonotype was detected a few times. The V and J genes are TRBV27 and TRBJ2-5, with 9 bases aligning to TRBD2. Germline V lookup: CDR1 MNHEY, CDR2 SMNVEV (reference sequence). CDR3 length: 15 amino acids. Losses at the gene ends were 6 bases for V and 4 bases for J; bases not matched to a gene: 9. CDR3 protein: CASSLRGAGGETQYF. The CDR3 region has the DNA TGTGCCAGCAGCCTCAGGGGAGCGGGAGGAGAGACCCAGTACTTC.

This clonotype showed up many times. The chain carries TRBV5-1 and TRBJ2-7; a weak D match, TRBD2 (5 bases). Deletions cut 5 bases from V and 3 bases from J, with 12 bases between. The CDR3 is made up of 13 amino acids. Germline loops: CDR1 SGHRS, CDR2 YFSETQ. This CDR3 reads CASRVGRDYEQYF. The CDR3 DNA is TGCGCCAGCAGGGTGGGTCGGGACTACGAGCAGTACTTC.

The sample holds a few counts of this clonotype. This chain links TRBV15 with TRBJ2-5; either TRBD1 or TRBD2 may fit D (6 bases each). Trimming removed 4 bases from V and 4 bases from J, with 10 bases in between. In germline, CDR1 is LNHNV, CDR2 YYDKDF (reference sequence). This CDR3 comprises 13 residues. In nucleotides, the CDR3 is TGTGCCACCAGCACAGGAGGGGGAGAGACCCAGTACTTC. Translating it yields CATSTGGGETQYF.

This chain joins TRBV29-1 and TRBJ2-7; no firm D call. CDR3 length: 14 residues. Trimming cost V 4 bases and J 0 bases, with 13 bases left between them. The germline CDR1 and CDR2 sequences are SQVTM and ANQGSEA. The CDR3 DNA reads as TGCAGCGTTGGGGGTTCAAGCCTCTCCTACGAGCAGTACTTC. Translating gives CSVGGSSLSYEQYF.